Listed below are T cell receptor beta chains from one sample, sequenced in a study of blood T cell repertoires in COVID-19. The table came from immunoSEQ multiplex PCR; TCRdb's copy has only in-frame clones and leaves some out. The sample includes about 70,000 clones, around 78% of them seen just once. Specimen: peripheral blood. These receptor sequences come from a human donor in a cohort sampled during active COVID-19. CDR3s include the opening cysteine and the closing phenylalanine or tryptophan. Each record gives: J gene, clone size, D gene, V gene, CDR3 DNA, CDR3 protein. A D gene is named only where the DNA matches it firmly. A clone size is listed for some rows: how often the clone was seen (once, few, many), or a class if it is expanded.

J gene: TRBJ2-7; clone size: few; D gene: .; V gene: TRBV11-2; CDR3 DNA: TGTGCCAGCAGCTTAGATCCCCAAGTCAGGGGCGAGCAGTACTTC; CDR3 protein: CASSLDPQVRGEQYF
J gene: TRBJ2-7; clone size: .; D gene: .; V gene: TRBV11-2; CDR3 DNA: TGTGCCAGCAGCTTAGATCTTTTCCGGGACACTTCCTACGAGCAGTACTTC; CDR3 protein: CASSLDLFRDTSYEQYF
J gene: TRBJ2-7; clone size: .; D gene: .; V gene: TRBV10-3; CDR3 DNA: TGTGCCATCAGTGATCTTTCAGGGTTCGACGAGCAGTACTTC; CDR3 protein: CAISDLSGFDEQYF
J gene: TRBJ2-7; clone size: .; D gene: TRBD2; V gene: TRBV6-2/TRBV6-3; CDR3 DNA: TGTGCCAGCAGTTATCGGCTAGCGGGGTCCTACGAGCAGTACTTC; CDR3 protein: CASSYRLAGSYEQYF
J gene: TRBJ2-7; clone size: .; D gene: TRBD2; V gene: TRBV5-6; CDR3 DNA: TGTGCCAGCACCAGGGACTTCGGGACTAGCGGGCCCTACGAGCAGTACTTC; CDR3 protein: CASTRDFGTSGPYEQYF
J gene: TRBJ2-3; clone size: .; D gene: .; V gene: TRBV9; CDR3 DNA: TGTGCCAGCAGCGTAGGAGGAAGAGAGGGAAAAACGCAGTATTTT; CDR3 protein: CASSVGGREGKTQYF
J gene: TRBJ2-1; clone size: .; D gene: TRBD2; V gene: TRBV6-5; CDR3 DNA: TGTGCCAGCAGGAAGAGCGGGAGCTCCTACAATGAGCAGTTCTTC; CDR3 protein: CASRKSGSSYNEQFF
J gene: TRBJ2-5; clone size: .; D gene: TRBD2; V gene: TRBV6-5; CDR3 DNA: TGTGCCAGCGAAACTAGCGGGAGTGGGGAGACCCAGTACTTC; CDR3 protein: CASETSGSGETQYF
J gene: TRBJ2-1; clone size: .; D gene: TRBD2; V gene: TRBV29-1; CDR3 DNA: TGCAGCGTTGAAGTTGCGACTAGCGGGAGTGGTGAGCAGTTCTTC; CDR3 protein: CSVEVATSGSGEQFF
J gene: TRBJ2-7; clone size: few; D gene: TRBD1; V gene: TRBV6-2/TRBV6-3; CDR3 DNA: TGTGCCAGCAGCCTGGGACAGGGGTTTCGCGAGCAGTACTTC; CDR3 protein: CASSLGQGFREQYF
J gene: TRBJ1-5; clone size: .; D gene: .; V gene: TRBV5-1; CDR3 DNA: TGCGCCAGCAGCATGGACGGGGACAATCAGCCCCAGCATTTT; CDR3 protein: CASSMDGDNQPQHF
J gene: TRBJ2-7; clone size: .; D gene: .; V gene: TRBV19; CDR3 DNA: TGTGCCAGTAGACCCGGGACTCTTCCGGGCTACGAGCAGTACTTC; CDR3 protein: CASRPGTLPGYEQYF
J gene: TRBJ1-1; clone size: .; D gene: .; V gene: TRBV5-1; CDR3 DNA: TGCGCCAGCAGCTTGTCAGGGGTGAACACTGAAGCTTTCTTT; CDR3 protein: CASSLSGVNTEAFF
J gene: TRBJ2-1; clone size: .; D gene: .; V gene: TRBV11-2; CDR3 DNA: TGTGCCAGCAGCTTAAATAGCGTGAATGAGCAGTTCTTC; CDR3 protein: CASSLNSVNEQFF
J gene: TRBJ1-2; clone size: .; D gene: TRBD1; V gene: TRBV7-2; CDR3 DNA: TGTGCCAGCAGCCCCCTTCCGGGACAGGCTGGCTATGGCTACACCTTC; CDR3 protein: CASSPLPGQAGYGYTF
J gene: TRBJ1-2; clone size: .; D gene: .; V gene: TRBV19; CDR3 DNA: TGTGCCAGTAGTTCACCCACCAACGACAGGCAAGGTTATGGCTACACCTTC; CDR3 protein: CASSSPTNDRQGYGYTF
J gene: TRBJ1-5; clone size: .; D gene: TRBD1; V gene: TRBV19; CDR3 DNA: TGTGCCACCACGACAGGGAGCTATAGCAATCAGCCCCAGCATTTT; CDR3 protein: CATTTGSYSNQPQHF
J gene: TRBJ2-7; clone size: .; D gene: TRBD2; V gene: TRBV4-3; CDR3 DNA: TGCGCCAGCAGCCAAACTCGGACTAGCGATCCGTACTTC; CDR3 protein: CASSQTRTSDPYF
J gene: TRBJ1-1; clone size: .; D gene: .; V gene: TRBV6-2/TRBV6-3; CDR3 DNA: TGTGCCAGCAGTTACTTCCTAGGCACTGAAGCTTTCTTT; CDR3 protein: CASSYFLGTEAFF
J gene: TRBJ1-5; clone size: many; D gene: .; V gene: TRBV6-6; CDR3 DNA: TGTGCCAGCAGTCAACAGGGATTCAATCAGCCCCAGCATTTT; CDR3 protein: CASSQQGFNQPQHF
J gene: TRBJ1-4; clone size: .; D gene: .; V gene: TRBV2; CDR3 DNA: TGTGCCAGCAGCCTCATCAGATCCCAGGGTTGGGAAAAACTGTTTTTT; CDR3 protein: CASSLIRSQGWEKLFF
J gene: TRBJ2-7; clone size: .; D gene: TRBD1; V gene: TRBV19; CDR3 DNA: TGTGCCAGTGCTGCGGGACAGGGCATCTCCTACGAGCAGTACTTC; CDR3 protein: CASAAGQGISYEQYF
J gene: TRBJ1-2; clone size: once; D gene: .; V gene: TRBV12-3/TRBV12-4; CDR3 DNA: TGTGCCAGCAGTTTTGTGCGCGGTGGCTACACCTTC; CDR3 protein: CASSFVRGGYTF